Reported below is one T cell receptor (beta chain). Per the study methods: Quantification of nucleated cells was approximated via reference gene primer amplification. Sequencing used immunoSEQ multiplex PCR; TCRdb keeps in-frame clones, though not all of them. Clone size and the V and J calls come from that table; the DNA yielded D and trimming. This sample yields about 91,000 clones, of which approximately 86% are seen a single time; 8.1% belongs to the top ten. From germline, CDR1 is KGHDR and CDR2 SFDVKD. The V gene lost 6 bases and the J gene lost 1 base, with 8 bases spanning the gap. The CDR3 is 13 residues long. The sample is drawn from a study of blood T cell repertoires in COVID-19. As for the study in general: The study drew acute and convalescent COVID-19 samples from the United States, Italy and Spain. Nucleic acid was either cDNA or gDNA, and it came from T cells, B-cell-depleted T cells, or PBMCs.

Source material: peripheral blood. This clonotype originated in a woman aged 70-85 years with acute or convalescent COVID-19. This rearrangement joins TRBV24-1 to TRBJ2-5; D might be TRBD1 (5 bases). The CDR3 is CATSITGQETQYF. CDR3 bases: TGTGCCACCAGTATCACAGGCCAAGAGACCCAGTACTTC.